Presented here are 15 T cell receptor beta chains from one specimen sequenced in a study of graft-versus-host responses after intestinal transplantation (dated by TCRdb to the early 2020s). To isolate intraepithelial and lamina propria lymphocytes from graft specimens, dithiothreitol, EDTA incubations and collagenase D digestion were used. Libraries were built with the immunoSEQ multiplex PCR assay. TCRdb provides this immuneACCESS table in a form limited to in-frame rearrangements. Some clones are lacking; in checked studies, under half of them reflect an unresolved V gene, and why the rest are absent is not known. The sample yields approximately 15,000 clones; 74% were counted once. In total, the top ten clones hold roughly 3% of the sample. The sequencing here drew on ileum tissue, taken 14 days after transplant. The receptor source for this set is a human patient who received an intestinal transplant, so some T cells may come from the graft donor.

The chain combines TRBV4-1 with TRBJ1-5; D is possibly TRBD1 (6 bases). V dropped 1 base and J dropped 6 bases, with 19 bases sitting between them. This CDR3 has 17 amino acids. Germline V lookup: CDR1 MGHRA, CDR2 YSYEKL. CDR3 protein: CASSQGVSGVGRQPQHF. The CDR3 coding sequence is TGCGCCAGCAGCCAAGGGGTCTCAGGGGTTGGGCGTCAGCCCCAGCATTTT.

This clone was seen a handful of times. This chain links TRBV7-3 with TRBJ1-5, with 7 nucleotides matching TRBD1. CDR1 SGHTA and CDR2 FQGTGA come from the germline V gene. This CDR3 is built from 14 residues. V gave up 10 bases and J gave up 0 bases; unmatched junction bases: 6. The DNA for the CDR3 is TGTGCCAAAAGACAGGGTTATAGCAATCAGCCCCAGCATTTT. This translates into CAKRQGYSNQPQHF.

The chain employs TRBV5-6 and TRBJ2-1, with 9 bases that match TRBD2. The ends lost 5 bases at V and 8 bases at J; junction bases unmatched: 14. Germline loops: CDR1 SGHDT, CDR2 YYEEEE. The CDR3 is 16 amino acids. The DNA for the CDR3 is TGTGCCAGCAGATTGTGGCGGGAGGGCCGCTCGGATGAGCAGTTCTTC. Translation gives CASRLWREGRSDEQFF. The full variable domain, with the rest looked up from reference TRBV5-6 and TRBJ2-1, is DAGVTQSPTHLIKTRGQQVTLRCSPKSGHDTVSWYQQALGQGPQFIFQYYEEEERQRGNFPDRFSGHQFPNYSSELNVNALLLGDSALYLCASRLWREGRSDEQFFGPGTRLTVL.

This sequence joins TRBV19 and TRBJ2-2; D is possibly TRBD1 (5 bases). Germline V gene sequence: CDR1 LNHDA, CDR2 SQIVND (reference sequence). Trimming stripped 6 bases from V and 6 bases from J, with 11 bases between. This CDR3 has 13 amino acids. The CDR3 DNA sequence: TGTGCCAGTAGGGAAATCAGGGCCGGGGAGCTGTTTTTT. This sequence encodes CASREIRAGELFF.

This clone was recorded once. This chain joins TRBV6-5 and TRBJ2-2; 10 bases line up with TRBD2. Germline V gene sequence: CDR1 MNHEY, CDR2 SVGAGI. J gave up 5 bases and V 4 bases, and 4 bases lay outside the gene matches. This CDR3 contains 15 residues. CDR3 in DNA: TGTGCCAGCAGTTCCTCTAGCGGGGGAACCGGGGAGCTGTTTTTT. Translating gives CASSSSSGGTGELFF.

Here the CDR3 DNA reads TGTGCCAGCAGTTTATTCCCCCCGGGACAGGGGGCCTCCGAGCAGTACTTC. Protein product: CASSLFPPGQGASEQYF. The chain uses TRBV28 and TRBJ2-7; 12 bases are a match to TRBD1. Looked up from germline, CDR1 is MDHEN and CDR2 is SYDVKM. The CDR3 loop spans 17 amino acids. V gave up 1 base and J gave up 6 bases; unmatched junction bases: 10.

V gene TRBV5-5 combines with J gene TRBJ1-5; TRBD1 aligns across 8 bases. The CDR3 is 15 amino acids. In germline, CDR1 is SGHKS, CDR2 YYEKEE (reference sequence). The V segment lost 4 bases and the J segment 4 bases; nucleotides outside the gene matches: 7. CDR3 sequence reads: CASSPRGQGNQPQHF. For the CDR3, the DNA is TGTGCCAGCAGCCCCCGCGGACAGGGAAATCAGCCCCAGCATTTT.

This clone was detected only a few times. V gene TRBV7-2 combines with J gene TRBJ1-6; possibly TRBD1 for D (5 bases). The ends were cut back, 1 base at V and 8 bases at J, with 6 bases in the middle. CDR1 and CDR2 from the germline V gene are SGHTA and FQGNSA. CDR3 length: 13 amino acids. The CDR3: CASSLDRYSPLHF. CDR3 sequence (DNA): TGTGCCAGCAGCTTAGACAGGTATTCACCCCTCCACTTT.

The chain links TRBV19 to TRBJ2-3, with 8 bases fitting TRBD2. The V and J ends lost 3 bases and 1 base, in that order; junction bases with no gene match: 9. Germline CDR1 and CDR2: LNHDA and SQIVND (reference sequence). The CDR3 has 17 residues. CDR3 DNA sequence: TGTGCCAGTAGTATCGCCGGGGGGGCCTTTGGCACAGATACGCAGTATTTT. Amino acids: CASSIAGGAFGTDTQYF. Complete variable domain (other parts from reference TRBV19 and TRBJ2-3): DGGITQSPKYLFRKEGQNVTLSCEQNLNHDAMYWYRQDPGQGLRLIYYSQIVNDFQKGDIAEGYSVSREKKESFPLTVTSAQKNPTAFYLCASSIAGGAFGTDTQYFGPGTRLTVL.

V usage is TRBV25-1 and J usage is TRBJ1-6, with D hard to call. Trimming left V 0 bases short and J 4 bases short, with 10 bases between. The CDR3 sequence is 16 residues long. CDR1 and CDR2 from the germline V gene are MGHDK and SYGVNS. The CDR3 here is CASSEYIPQYNSPLHF. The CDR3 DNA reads TGTGCCAGCAGTGAATATATTCCTCAATATAATTCACCCCTCCACTTT.

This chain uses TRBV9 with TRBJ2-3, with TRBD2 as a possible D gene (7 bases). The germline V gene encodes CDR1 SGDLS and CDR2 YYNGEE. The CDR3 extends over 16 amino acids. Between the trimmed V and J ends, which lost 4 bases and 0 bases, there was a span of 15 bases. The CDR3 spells CASSSRGGRSTDTQYF. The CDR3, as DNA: TGTGCCAGCAGCTCCCGCGGGGGCCGTAGCACAGATACGCAGTATTTT.

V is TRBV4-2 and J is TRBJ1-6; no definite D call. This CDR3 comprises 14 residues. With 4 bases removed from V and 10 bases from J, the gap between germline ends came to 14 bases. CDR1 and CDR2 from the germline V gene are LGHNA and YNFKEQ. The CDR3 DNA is TGTGCCAGCAGCCCTTTCGGGCCACAATCACCCCTCCACTTT. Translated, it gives CASSPFGPQSPLHF.

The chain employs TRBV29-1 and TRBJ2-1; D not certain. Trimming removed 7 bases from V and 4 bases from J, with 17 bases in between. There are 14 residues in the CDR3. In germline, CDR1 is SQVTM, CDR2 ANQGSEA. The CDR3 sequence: CSGNLVPSYNEQFF. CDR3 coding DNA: TGCAGCGGTAACTTAGTCCCCTCTTACAATGAGCAGTTCTTC.

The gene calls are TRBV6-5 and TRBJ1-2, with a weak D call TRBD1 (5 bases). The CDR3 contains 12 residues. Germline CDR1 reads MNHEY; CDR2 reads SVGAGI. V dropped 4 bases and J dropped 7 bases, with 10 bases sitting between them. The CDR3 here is CASSLDSFGYTF. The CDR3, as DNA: TGTGCCAGCAGTTTAGACAGCTTTGGCTACACCTTC.

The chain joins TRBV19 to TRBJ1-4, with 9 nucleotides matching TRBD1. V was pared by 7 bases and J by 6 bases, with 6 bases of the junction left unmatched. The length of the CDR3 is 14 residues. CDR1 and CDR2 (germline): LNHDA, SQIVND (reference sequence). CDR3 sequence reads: CASKGDRADEKLFF. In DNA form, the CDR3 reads TGTGCCAGTAAAGGGGACAGGGCGGATGAAAAACTGTTTTTT.